Below, 25 T cell receptor beta chains from the same sample are listed, as sequenced in a study of cytomegalovirus exposure and HLA in healthy donors. Use of 60 Vbeta and 13 Jbeta primers characterized the PCR. TCRdb's copy holds only in-frame clones and misses some; the assay was immunoSEQ multiplex PCR. The table shows under 200,000 clones, with 83% occurring only once. Sequenced: PBMCs. These receptors came from a man in his forties in good health and CMV-seropositive.

This clone was observed once. The genes are TRBV5-1 and TRBJ2-7, with D tentatively TRBD1 (6 bases). CDR3 length: 14 residues. The V gene lost 2 bases and the J gene lost 0 bases, with 9 bases spanning the gap. Germline CDR1 SGHRS, CDR2 YFSETQ. The CDR3 reads CASSFGQLSYEQYF. DNA of the CDR3: TGCGCCAGCAGCTTTGGACAGCTCTCCTACGAGCAGTACTTC.

On this clone itself: An end of the junction does not agree with germline; a read error may underlie this. V usage is TRBV7-9 and J usage is TRBJ2-2; D may be TRBD2 (5 bases). Germline loops: CDR1 SEHNR, CDR2 FQNEAQ (reference sequence). CDR3 length equals 16 residues. The CDR3: CSSSPPAGSNTGELFF. In nucleotides, the CDR3 is TGTTCCAGCAGCCCCCCGGCGGGTTCGAACACCGGGGAGCTGTTTTTT.

The chain combines TRBV28 with TRBJ2-7; TRBD1 aligns across 7 bases. The CDR3 totals 16 residues. J lost 0 bases, V lost 4 bases, and 9 bases had no gene match. CDR1 and CDR2 from the germline V gene are MDHEN and SYDVKM. The CDR3, as DNA: TGTGCCAGCAGTTCCCCAGGGGGACAGAGCTCCTACGAGCAGTACTTC. This sequence encodes CASSSPGGQSSYEQYF. Full variable domain (rest looked up from reference TRBV28 and TRBJ2-7): DVKVTQSSRYLVKRTGEKVFLECVQDMDHENMFWYRQDPGLGLRLIYFSYDVKMKEKGDIPEGYSVSREKKERFSLILESASTNQTSMYLCASSSPGGQSSYEQYFGPGTRLTVT.

This chain connects TRBV5-1 to TRBJ1-3; 10 nucleotides align to TRBD1. Germline V gene data show CDR1 as SGHRS and CDR2 as YFSETQ. The ends lost 4 bases at V and 4 bases at J; junction bases unmatched: 8. CDR3 length: 16 residues. CDR3 in DNA: TGCGCCAGCAGCCCTACCGGGACAGGGGTAGGAAACACCATATATTTT. Its translation: CASSPTGTGVGNTIYF.

Only one count was recorded for this clone. CDR3 DNA sequence: TGTGCCAGCAGCTCCACCGACAGGGGGGAAAGCTACACCTTC. Protein product: CASSSTDRGESYTF. The chain links TRBV28 to TRBJ1-2; 9 bases align to TRBD1. V lost 6 bases and J lost 9; bases outside the gene matches: 11. The CDR3 runs 14 residues. Per the germline V gene, CDR1 is MDHEN and CDR2 is SYDVKM.

This clone was detected once. The V and J genes are TRBV19 and TRBJ2-3; 11 bases align to TRBD2. Germline lookup yields CDR1 LNHDA and CDR2 SQIVND (reference sequence). This CDR3 is built from 19 residues. V was pared by 4 bases and J by 6 bases, with 18 bases of the junction left unmatched. The CDR3 sequence: CASSTTPTIAGGSPDTQYF. CDR3 DNA sequence: TGTGCCAGTAGTACGACCCCCACGATAGCGGGAGGGAGCCCGGATACGCAGTATTTT.

The V gene is TRBV5-4, the J gene TRBJ2-3, with D hard to call. This CDR3 region has 14 residues. V was pared by 1 base and J by 6 bases, with 12 bases between. Germline loops: CDR1 SGHNT, CDR2 YYREEE (reference sequence). CDR3: CASSLFQRPDTQYF. In DNA form, the CDR3 reads TGTGCCAGCAGCTTGTTCCAGCGACCCGATACGCAGTATTTT. The full variable domain, completed using reference TRBV5-4 and TRBJ2-3, is ETGVTQSPTHLIKTRGQQVTLRCSSQSGHNTVSWYQQALGQGPQFIFQYYREEENGRGNFPPRFSGLQFPNYSSELNVNALELDDSALYLCASSLFQRPDTQYFGPGTRLTVL.

The chain has TRBV5-1 and TRBJ2-2; possible D gene TRBD2, 6 bases. Germline CDR1 SGHRS, CDR2 YFSETQ. The V and J ends lost 7 bases and 9 bases respectively, with 13 bases between them. CDR3 length: 12 amino acids. CDR3 in DNA: TGCGCCAGCCGAGGAGGGAACCGGGAGCTGTTTTTT. This codes for CASRGGNRELFF.

This sequence joins TRBV5-4 and TRBJ2-3; TRBD1 agrees at 12 bases. V lost 4 bases and J lost 7; bases outside the gene matches: 7. Germline values: CDR1 SGHNT, CDR2 YYREEE (reference sequence). The CDR3 totals 15 residues. Written as DNA, the CDR3 is TGTGCCAGCAGCCCGGGACAGGGGGCGCATTATACGCAGTATTTT. It is translated as CASSPGQGAHYTQYF. The full variable domain, its missing parts supplied by reference TRBV5-4 and TRBJ2-3, is ETGVTQSPTHLIKTRGQQVTLRCSSQSGHNTVSWYQQALGQGPQFIFQYYREEENGRGNFPPRFSGLQFPNYSSELNVNALELDDSALYLCASSPGQGAHYTQYFGPGTRLTVL.

The chain carries TRBV7-2 and TRBJ2-7, with TRBD2 identical over 11 bases. CDR1 SGHTA and CDR2 FQGNSA come from the germline V gene. The V gene end was trimmed by 5 bases and the J gene end by 0 bases; junction bases not matched to a gene: 3. This CDR3 region has 15 residues. In nucleotides, the CDR3 is TGTGCCAGCAGCACTAGCGGGAGTCTCTCCTACGAGCAGTACTTC. Translating it yields CASSTSGSLSYEQYF. Together with reference TRBV7-2 and TRBJ2-7, the CDR3 gives the full variable domain: GAGVSQSPSNKVTEKGKDVELRCDPISGHTALYWYRQSLGQGLEFLIYFQGNSAPDKSGLPSDRFSAERTGGSVSTLTIQRTQQEDSAVYLCASSTSGSLSYEQYFGPGTRLTVT.

The rearrangement joins TRBV6-6 to TRBJ2-7; the D gene is possibly TRBD2 (6 bases). The CDR3 has 15 amino acids. V gave up 2 bases and J gave up 0 bases, with 11 bases separating them. CDR1 MNHNY and CDR2 SVGAGI come from the germline V gene (reference sequence). The CDR3 bases are TGTGCCAGCAGTTACCCCGGGAGTAGCTCCTACGAGCAGTACTTC. Translated, it gives CASSYPGSSSYEQYF.

The chain combines TRBV5-1 with TRBJ2-2; D not resolved. The CDR3 covers 16 residues. V gave up 7 bases and J gave up 1 base, with 17 bases separating them. Germline V gene sequence: CDR1 SGHRS, CDR2 YFSETQ. The CDR3 is CASATPLSGNTGELFF. The CDR3 nucleotides are TGCGCCAGCGCCACCCCTTTGAGTGGGAACACCGGGGAGCTGTTTTTT. Combining the CDR3 with reference TRBV5-1 and TRBJ2-2 gives the whole variable domain KAGVTQTPRYLIKTRGQQVTLSCSPISGHRSVSWYQQTPGQGLQFLFEYFSETQRNKGNFPGRFSGRQFSNSRSEMNVSTLELGDSALYLCASATPLSGNTGELFFGEGSRLTVL.

The chain links TRBV7-6 to TRBJ2-1, with 10 bases identical to TRBD2. The CDR3 covers 16 residues. Germline trimming cut 1 base from V and 7 bases from J; bases unmatched to any gene: 7. Germline V gene lookup returns CDR1 SGHVS and CDR2 FNYEAQ. CDR3 sequence reads: CASSLVPSGRTNEQFF. The CDR3 DNA sequence: TGTGCCAGCAGCTTAGTGCCTAGCGGGAGAACGAATGAGCAGTTCTTC.

The V gene is TRBV5-1, the J gene TRBJ2-1; 10 bases match TRBD2. Germline CDR1 reads SGHRS; CDR2 reads YFSETQ. The CDR3 is made up of 15 amino acids. The trim removed 4 bases at V and 3 bases at J, leaving 4 bases unmatched. The CDR3 DNA reads as TGCGCCAGCAGCAGCGGACTAGCGGTCTACAATGAGCAGTTCTTC. The encoded protein is CASSSGLAVYNEQFF. Full variable domain (missing parts from reference TRBV5-1 and TRBJ2-1): KAGVTQTPRYLIKTRGQQVTLSCSPISGHRSVSWYQQTPGQGLQFLFEYFSETQRNKGNFPGRFSGRQFSNSRSEMNVSTLELGDSALYLCASSSGLAVYNEQFFGPGTRLTVL.

This chain joins TRBV6-1 and TRBJ2-5, with 14 bases matching TRBD2. Germline values: CDR1 MNHNS, CDR2 SASEGT. Germline trimming cut 8 bases from V and 9 bases from J; bases unmatched to any gene: 11. The CDR3 is 15 amino acids. CDR3 in amino acids: CASSQGLAGGTAQYF. The DNA of the CDR3 is TGTGCCAGCTCCCAAGGACTAGCGGGAGGAACGGCCCAGTACTTC.

The J gene is TRBJ2-1, the V gene TRBV4-2; D perhaps matches TRBD1 (5 bases). The CDR3 runs to 14 residues. Germline assignment: CDR1 LGHNA and CDR2 YNFKEQ. V was pared by 3 bases and J by 4 bases, with 10 bases between. CDR3 protein: CASSQTPGYNEQFF. The CDR3 bases are TGTGCCAGCAGCCAGACCCCAGGGTACAATGAGCAGTTCTTC.

This rearrangement joins TRBV6-5 to TRBJ2-7; D is perhaps TRBD2 (6 bases). The germline CDR1 and CDR2 sequences are MNHEY and SVGAGI. V was cut by 5 bases and J by 1 base, with 15 bases left in between. CDR3 length equals 15 residues. CDR3 region: CASSPSPGESYEQYF. The CDR3 nucleotides are TGTGCCAGCAGTCCGAGTCCGGGAGAATCCTACGAGCAGTACTTC.

This chain connects TRBV4-2 to TRBJ1-3; D gene unclear. Germline V gene lookup returns CDR1 LGHNA and CDR2 YNFKEQ. Trimming removed 0 bases at V and 0 bases at J, with 9 bases between. The CDR3 length is 16 residues. CDR3 nucleotide sequence: TGTGCCAGCAGCCAAGAATCCCCAGGCTCTGGAAACACCATATATTTT. This codes for CASSQESPGSGNTIYF.

This clone was observed once. This chain links TRBV28 with TRBJ2-5; 7 bases map to TRBD2. Gene TRBJ2-7 matches the end of the DNA better, so the J call may be wrong. The CDR3 totals 14 residues. Germline V lookup: CDR1 MDHEN, CDR2 SYDVKM. This CDR3 reads CASLAGETRYEQYF. The CDR3 DNA reads TGTGCCAGCCTCGCGGGGGAAACAAGATACGAGCAGTACTTC.

The chain recombines TRBV27 with TRBJ2-7; possibly TRBD2 for D (5 bases). The germline V and J ends were trimmed by 5 bases and 7 bases, with 18 bases remaining between them. The CDR3 has 14 residues. CDR1 is MNHEY, CDR2 SMNVEV, per germline (reference sequence). The CDR3 nucleotides are TGTGCCAGCAGTCCAGACTACCGAGCTCCGGAGCAGTACTTC. This translates into CASSPDYRAPEQYF.

The CDR3 DNA reads TGTGCCAGCAGTTTAGACAGGGACTTTAATAATTCACCCCTCCACTTT. Translating gives CASSLDRDFNNSPLHF. The chain joins TRBV28 to TRBJ1-6, with 7 positions matching TRBD1. CDR3 length equals 16 residues. V was pared by 2 bases and J by 5 bases, with 6 bases of the junction left unmatched. Per germline, CDR1 MDHEN and CDR2 SYDVKM.

This sequence joins TRBV6-6 and TRBJ2-7, with 12 bases matching TRBD2. This CDR3 is built from 15 residues. Unmatched junction bases numbered 4, after V lost 5 bases and J lost 2 bases. Germline values: CDR1 MNHNY, CDR2 SVGAGI (reference sequence). CDR3 DNA sequence: TGTGCCAGCAGTGCACTAGCGGGAGGAACCTACGAGCAGTACTTC. As protein: CASSALAGGTYEQYF.

The rearrangement links TRBV27 to TRBJ2-5; TRBD2 might be the D (6 bases). The CDR3 covers 12 residues. V gave up 5 bases and J gave up 5 bases, with 9 bases separating them. Germline values: CDR1 MNHEY, CDR2 SMNVEV (reference sequence). In DNA form, the CDR3 reads TGTGCCAGCAGTCCCCGGGGGGAGACCCAGTACTTC. It translates to CASSPRGETQYF.

The chain joins TRBV30 to TRBJ2-7; 8 nucleotides line up with TRBD2. This CDR3 region has 15 residues. Looked up from germline, CDR1 is GTSNPN and CDR2 is SVGIG (reference sequence). V lost 5 bases, J lost 2 bases, and 11 bases stayed unmatched. Written as DNA, the CDR3 is TGTGCCTGGGTTGAGCGGGAGAGCCCCACCTACGAGCAGTACTTC. This gives the protein CAWVERESPTYEQYF.

The V and J genes are TRBV10-3 and TRBJ2-1; TRBD1 might be the D (6 bases). Per the germline V gene, CDR1 is ENHRY and CDR2 is SYGVKD. The V gene lost 0 bases and the J gene lost 3 bases, with 12 bases spanning the gap. The CDR3 has 16 residues. The CDR3 coding sequence is TGTGCCATCAGTGAGTCAGTAACAGGGTTCTACAATGAGCAGTTCTTC. This sequence encodes CAISESVTGFYNEQFF.